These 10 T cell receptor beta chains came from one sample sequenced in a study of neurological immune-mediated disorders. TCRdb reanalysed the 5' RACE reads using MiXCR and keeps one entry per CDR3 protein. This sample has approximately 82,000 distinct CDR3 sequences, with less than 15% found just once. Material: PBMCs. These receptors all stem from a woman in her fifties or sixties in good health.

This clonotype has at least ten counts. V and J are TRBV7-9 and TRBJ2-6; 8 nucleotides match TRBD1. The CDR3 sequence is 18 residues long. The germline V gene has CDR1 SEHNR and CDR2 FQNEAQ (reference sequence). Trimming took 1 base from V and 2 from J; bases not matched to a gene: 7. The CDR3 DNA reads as TGTGCCAGCAGCTTAGGTGCAGGGGGCGCCGCTGGGGCCAACGTCCTGACTTTC. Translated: CASSLGAGGAAGANVLTF.

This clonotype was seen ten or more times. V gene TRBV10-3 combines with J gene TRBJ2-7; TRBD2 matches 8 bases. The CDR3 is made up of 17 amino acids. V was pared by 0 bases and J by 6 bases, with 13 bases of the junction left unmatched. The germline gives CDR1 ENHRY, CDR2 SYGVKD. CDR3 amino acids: CAISESMISGTVAEQYF. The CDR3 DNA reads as TGTGCCATCAGTGAGTCGATGATTAGCGGGACGGTCGCCGAGCAGTACTTC.

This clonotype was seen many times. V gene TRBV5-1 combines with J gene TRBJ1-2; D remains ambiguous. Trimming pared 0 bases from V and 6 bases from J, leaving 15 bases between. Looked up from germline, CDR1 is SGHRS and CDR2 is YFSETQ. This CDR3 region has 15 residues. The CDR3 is CASSLGYTADNGYTF. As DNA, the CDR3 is TGCGCCAGCAGCTTGGGTTACACGGCAGACAATGGCTACACCTTC.

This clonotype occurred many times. CDR3 region: CASSLDGGRRDTQYF. DNA of the CDR3: TGTGCCAGCAGCTTGGATGGCGGGAGAAGGGATACGCAGTATTTT. The chain is built from TRBV5-5 and TRBJ2-3; 7 positions match TRBD2. CDR3 size: 15 residues. Germline V CDR1 and CDR2: SGHKS, YYEKEE (reference sequence). V was pared by 0 bases and J by 6 bases, with 7 bases of the junction left unmatched.

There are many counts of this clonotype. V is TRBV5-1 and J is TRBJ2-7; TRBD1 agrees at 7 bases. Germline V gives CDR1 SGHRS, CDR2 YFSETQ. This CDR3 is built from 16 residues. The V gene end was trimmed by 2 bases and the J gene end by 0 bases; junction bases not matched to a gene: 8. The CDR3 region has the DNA TGCGCCAGCAGCTTAGGACAGGATTATTTCTCCTACGAGCAGTACTTC. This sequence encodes CASSLGQDYFSYEQYF.

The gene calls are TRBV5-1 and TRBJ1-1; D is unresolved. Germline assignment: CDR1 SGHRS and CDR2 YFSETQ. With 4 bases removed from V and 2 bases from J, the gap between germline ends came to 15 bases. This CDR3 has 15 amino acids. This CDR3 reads CASSRERAANTEAFF. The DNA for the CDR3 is TGCGCCAGCAGCAGGGAAAGGGCCGCTAACACTGAAGCTTTCTTT.

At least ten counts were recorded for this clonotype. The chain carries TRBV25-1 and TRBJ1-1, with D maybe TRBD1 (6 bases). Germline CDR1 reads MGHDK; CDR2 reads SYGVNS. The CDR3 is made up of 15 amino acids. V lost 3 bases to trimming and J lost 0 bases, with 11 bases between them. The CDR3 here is CASSDGRTVNTEAFF. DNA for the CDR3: TGTGCCAGCAGTGATGGGAGGACAGTGAACACTGAAGCTTTCTTT.

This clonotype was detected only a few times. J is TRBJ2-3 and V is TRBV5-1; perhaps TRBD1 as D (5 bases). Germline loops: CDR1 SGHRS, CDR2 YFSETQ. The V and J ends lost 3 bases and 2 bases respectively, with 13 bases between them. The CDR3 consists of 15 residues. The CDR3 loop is CASSSTGELTDTQYF. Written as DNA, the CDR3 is TGCGCCAGCAGCTCCACAGGCGAACTCACAGATACGCAGTATTTT.

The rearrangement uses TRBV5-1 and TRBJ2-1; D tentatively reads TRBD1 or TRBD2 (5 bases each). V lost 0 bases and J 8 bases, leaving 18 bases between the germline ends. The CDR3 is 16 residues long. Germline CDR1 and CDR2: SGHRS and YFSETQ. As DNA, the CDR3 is TGCGCCAGCAGCTTGGCCGGGACCGGCCTTATGGATGAGCAGTTCTTC. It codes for CASSLAGTGLMDEQFF.

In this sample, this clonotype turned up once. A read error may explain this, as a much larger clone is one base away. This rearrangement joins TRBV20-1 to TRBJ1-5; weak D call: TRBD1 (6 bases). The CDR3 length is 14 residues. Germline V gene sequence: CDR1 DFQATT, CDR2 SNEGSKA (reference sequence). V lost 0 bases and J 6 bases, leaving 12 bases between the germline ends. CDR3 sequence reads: CSARDGQPGQPQHF. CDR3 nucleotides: TGCAGTGCTAGAGATGGACAGCCGGGTCAGCCCCAGCATTTT.